This T cell receptor beta chain was sequenced in a study of blood T cell repertoires in COVID-19. At the level of the study: T cells, B-cell-depleted T cells, or PBMCs supplied cDNA or gDNA.

Methods used by the authors: Amplifying reference gene primers gave estimates of nucleated cell counts. The method was immunoSEQ multiplex PCR; TCRdb's version includes in-frame clones alone and lacks a portion of them. V, J and clone size are those of that table, while D and trimming were read from the DNA. The sample lists about 220,000 clones, approximately 86% occurring once. Losses at the gene ends were 9 bases for V and 1 base for J; bases not matched to a gene: 8. Germline values: CDR1 SGHNT, CDR2 YYREEE (reference sequence). The CDR3 spans 14 residues. This sequence was found in an elderly woman with acute or convalescent COVID-19. The rearrangement links TRBV5-4 to TRBJ2-3; TRBD2 matches 7 bases. Source material: peripheral blood. This chain's CDR3 is CATGRGYGTDTQYF. The CDR3 coding sequence is TGTGCCACCGGGCGGGGGTACGGCACAGATACGCAGTATTTT.